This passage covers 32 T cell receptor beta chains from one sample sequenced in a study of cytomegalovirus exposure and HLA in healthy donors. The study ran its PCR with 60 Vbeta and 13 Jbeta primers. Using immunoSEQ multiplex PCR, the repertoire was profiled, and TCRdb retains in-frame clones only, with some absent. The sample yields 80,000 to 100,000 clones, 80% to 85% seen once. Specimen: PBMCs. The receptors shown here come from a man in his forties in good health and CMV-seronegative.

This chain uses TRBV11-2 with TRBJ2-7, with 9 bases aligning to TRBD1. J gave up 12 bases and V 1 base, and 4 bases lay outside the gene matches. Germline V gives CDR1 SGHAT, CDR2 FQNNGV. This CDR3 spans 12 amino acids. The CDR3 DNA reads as TGTGCCAGCAGCTTAGGGACAGGGGCTTTGTACTTC. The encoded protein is CASSLGTGALYF.

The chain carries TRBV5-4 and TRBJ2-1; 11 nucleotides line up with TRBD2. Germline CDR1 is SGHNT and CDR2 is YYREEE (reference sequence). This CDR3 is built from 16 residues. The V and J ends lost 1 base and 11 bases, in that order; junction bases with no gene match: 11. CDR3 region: CASSLLLAGGITKQFF. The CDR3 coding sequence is TGTGCCAGCAGCTTGCTTTTAGCGGGGGGGATCACTAAGCAGTTCTTC.

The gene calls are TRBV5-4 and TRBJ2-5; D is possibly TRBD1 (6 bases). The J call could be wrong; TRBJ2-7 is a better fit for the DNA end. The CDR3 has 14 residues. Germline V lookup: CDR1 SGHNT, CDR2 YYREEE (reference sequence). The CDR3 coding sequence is TGTGCCAGCAGCCCTCCCGACAGGACCTACGAGCAGTACTTC. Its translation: CASSPPDRTYEQYF.

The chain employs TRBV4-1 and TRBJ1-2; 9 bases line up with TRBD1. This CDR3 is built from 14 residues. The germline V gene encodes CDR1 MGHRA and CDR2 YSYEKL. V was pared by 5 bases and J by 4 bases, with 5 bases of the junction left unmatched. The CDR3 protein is CASSSGTGTYGYTF. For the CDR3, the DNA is TGCGCCAGCAGCTCCGGGACAGGGACCTATGGCTACACCTTC.

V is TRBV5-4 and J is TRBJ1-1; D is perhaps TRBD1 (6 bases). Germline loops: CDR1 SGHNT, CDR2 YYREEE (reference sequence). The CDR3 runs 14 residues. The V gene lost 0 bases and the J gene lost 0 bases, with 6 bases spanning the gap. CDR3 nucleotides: TGTGCCAGCAGCTTGGGACAGGTGAACACTGAAGCTTTCTTT. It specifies CASSLGQVNTEAFF.

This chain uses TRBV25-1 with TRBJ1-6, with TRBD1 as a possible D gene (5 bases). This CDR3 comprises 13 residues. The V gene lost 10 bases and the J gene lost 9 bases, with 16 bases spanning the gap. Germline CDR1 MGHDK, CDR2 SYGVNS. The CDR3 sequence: CATSGTGGSPLHF. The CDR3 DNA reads TGTGCCACCTCGGGGACTGGCGGTTCACCCCTCCACTTT. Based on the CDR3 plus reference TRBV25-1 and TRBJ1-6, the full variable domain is EADIYQTPRYLVIGTGKKITLECSQTMGHDKMYWYQQDPGMELHLIHYSYGVNSTEKGDLSSESTVSRIRTEHFPLTLESARPSHTSQYLCATSGTGGSPLHFGNGTRLTVT.

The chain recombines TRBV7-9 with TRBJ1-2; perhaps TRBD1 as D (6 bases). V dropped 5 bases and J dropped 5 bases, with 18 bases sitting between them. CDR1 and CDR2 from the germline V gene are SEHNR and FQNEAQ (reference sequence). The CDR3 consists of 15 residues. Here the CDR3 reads CASSPPTGSRYGYTF. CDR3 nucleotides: TGTGCCAGCAGCCCACCAACAGGGTCTCGGTATGGCTACACCTTC.

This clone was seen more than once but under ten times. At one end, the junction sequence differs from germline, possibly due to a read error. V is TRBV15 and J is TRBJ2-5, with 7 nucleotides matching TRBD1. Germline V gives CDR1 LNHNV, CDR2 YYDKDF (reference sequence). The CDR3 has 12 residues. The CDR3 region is CATSRDSAGGHF. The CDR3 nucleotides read TGTGCCACCAGCAGAGATTCGGCAGGGGGTCACTTC.

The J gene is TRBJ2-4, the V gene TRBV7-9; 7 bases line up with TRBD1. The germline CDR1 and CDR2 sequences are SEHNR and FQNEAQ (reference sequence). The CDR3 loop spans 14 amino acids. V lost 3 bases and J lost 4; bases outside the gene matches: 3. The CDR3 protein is CASSLGQTKNIQYF. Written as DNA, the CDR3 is TGTGCCAGCAGCTTGGGACAGACTAAAAACATTCAGTACTTC.

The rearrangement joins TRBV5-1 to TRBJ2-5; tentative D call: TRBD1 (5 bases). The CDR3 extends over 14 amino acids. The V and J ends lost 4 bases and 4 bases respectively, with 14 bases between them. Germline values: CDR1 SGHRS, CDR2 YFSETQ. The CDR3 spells CASSPQQVGETQYF. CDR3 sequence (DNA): TGCGCCAGCAGCCCACAACAGGTAGGAGAGACCCAGTACTTC.

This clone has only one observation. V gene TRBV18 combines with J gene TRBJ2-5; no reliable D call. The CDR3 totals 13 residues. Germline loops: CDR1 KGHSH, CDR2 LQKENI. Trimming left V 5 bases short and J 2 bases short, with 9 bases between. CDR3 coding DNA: TGTGCCAGCTCAACGACAAGACAAGAGACCCAGTACTTC. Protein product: CASSTTRQETQYF.

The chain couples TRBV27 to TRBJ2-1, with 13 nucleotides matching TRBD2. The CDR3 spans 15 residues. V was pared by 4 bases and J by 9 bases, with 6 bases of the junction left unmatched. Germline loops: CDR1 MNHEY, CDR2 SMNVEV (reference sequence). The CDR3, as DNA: TGTGCCAGCAGTTCCCGGACTAGCGGGGGATTTGAGCAGTTCTTC. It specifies CASSSRTSGGFEQFF.

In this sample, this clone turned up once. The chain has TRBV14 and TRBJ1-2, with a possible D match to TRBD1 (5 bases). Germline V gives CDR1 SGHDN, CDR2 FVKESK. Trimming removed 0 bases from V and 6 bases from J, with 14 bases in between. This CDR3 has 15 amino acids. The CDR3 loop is CASSQESWSRDGYTF. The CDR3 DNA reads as TGTGCCAGCAGCCAAGAGTCTTGGTCCAGGGATGGCTACACCTTC.

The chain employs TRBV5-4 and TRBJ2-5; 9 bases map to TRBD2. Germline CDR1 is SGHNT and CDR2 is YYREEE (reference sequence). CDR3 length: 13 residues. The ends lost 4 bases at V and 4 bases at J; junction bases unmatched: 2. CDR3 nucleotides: TGTGCCAGCAGCGCGGGGGGGGGAGAGACCCAGTACTTC. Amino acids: CASSAGGGETQYF.

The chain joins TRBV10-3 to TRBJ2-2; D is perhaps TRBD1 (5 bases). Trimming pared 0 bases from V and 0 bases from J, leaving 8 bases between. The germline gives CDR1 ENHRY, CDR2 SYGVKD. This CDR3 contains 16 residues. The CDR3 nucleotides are TGTGCCATCAGTGAGTCGGGCAGGGCGAACACCGGGGAGCTGTTTTTT. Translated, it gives CAISESGRANTGELFF.

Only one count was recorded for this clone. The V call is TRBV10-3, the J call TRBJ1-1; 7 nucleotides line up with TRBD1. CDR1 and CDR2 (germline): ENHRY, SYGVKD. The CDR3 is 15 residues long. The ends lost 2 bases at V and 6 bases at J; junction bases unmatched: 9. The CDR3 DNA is TGTGCCATCAGTGAGACCACAGGGGTGATGGCTGAAGCTTTCTTT. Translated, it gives CAISETTGVMAEAFF.

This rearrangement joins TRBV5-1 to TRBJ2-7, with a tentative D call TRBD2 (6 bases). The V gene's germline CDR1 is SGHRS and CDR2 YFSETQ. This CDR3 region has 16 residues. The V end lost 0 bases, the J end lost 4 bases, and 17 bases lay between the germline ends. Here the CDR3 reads CASSLGGDLGLYEQYF. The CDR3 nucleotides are TGCGCCAGCAGCTTGGGGGGGGACCTGGGCCTGTACGAGCAGTACTTC.

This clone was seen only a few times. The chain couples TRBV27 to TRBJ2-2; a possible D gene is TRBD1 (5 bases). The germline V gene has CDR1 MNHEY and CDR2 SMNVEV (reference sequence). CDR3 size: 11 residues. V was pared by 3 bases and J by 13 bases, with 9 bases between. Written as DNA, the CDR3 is TGTGCCAGCAGTTTTGCAGGGTCGCTGTTTTTT. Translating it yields CASSFAGSLFF.

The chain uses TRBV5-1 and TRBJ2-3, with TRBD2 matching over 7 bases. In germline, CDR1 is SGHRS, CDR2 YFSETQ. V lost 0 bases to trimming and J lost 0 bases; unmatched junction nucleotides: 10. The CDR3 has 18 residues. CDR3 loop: CASSLEASGYTSTDTQYF. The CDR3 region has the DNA TGCGCCAGCAGCTTGGAGGCTAGCGGTTATACGAGCACAGATACGCAGTATTTT.

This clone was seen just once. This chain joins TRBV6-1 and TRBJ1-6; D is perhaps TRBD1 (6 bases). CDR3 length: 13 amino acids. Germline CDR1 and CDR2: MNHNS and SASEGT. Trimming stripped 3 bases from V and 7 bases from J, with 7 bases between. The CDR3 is CASSEQGNSPLHF. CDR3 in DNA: TGTGCCAGCAGTGAGCAGGGGAATTCACCCCTCCACTTT.

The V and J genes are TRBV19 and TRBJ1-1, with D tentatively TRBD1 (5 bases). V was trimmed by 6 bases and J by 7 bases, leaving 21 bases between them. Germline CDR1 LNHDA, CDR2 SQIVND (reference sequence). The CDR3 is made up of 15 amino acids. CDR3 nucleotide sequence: TGTGCCAGTAGAGAGGAGGGGATTCGAACCGGTGAAGCTTTCTTT. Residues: CASREEGIRTGEAFF.

The CDR3 region is CASSPLSGQGLYEQYF. The DNA of the CDR3 is TGTGCCAGCAGCCCTCTATCGGGACAGGGGCTCTACGAGCAGTACTTC. This chain links TRBV14 with TRBJ2-7; 10 nucleotides agree with TRBD1. This CDR3 is 16 amino acids long. CDR1 SGHDN and CDR2 FVKESK come from the germline V gene. J was trimmed by 3 bases and V by 4 bases; bases with no gene match: 9.

The CDR3, as DNA: TGTGCCAGCGGAGTAGGGGGGGGGAACACTGAAGCTTTCTTT. This gives the protein CASGVGGGNTEAFF. The V and J genes are TRBV6-5 and TRBJ1-1, with D tentatively TRBD1 (6 bases). This CDR3 contains 14 residues. V was pared by 8 bases and J by 1 base, with 14 bases between. Germline loops: CDR1 MNHEY, CDR2 SVGAGI.

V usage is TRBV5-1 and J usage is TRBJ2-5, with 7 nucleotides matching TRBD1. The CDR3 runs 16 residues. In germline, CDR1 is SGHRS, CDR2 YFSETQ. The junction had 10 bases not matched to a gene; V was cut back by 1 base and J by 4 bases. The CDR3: CASSLNVGSGGETQYF. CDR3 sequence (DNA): TGCGCCAGCAGCTTGAACGTCGGATCAGGGGGAGAGACCCAGTACTTC.

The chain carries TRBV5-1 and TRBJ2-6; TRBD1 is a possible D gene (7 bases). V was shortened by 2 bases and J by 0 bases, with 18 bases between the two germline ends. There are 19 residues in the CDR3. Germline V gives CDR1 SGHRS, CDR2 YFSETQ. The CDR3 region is CASSFGGTVPLSGANVLTF. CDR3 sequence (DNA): TGCGCCAGCAGCTTCGGCGGGACAGTTCCGCTCTCTGGGGCCAACGTCCTGACTTTC.

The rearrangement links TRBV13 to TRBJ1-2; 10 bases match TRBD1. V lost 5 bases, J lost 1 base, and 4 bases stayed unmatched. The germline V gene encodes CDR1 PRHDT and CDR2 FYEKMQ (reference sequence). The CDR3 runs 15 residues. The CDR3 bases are TGTGCCAGCAGCCACCGGACAGGGGGTAACTATGGCTACACCTTC. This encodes CASSHRTGGNYGYTF.

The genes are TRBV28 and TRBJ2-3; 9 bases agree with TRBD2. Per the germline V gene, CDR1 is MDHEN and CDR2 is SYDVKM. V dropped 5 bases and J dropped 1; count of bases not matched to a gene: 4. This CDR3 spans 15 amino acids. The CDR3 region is CASSVAGDRTDTQYF. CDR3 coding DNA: TGTGCCAGCAGTGTAGCGGGGGACCGCACAGATACGCAGTATTTT.

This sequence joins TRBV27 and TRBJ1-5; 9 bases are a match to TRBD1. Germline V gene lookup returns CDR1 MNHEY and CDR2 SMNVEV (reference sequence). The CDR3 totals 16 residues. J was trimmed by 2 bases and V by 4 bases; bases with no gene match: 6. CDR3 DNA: TGTGCCAGCAGTTGGACAGGGGCCGGCGGCAATCAGCCCCAGCATTTT. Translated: CASSWTGAGGNQPQHF.

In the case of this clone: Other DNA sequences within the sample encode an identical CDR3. The CDR3 coding sequence is TGCGCCAGCAGCTTAGGGACAGGAACCTACGAGCAGTACTTC. Its translation is CASSLGTGTYEQYF. The chain employs TRBV5-1 and TRBJ2-7, with TRBD1 matching 8 bases. CDR3 size: 14 residues. The germline V gene encodes CDR1 SGHRS and CDR2 YFSETQ. J lost 2 bases, V lost 2 bases, and 3 bases had no gene match.

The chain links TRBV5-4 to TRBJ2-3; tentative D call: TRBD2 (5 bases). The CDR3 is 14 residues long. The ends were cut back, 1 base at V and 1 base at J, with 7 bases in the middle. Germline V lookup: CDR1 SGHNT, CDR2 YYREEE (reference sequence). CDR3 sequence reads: CASSLPGGTDTQYF. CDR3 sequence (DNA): TGTGCCAGCAGCTTGCCCGGGGGCACAGATACGCAGTATTTT.

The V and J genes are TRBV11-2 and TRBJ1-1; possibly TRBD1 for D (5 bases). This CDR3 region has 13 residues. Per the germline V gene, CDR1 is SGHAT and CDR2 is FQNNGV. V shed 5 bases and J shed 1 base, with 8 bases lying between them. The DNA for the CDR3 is TGTGCCAGCAGCGCCGACAGGAACACTGAAGCTTTCTTT. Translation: CASSADRNTEAFF.

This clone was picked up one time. The CDR3 region has the DNA TGCGCCAGCAGCCAAGGTCTAGGCCAAGGTTTCTATGGCTACACCTTC. It translates to CASSQGLGQGFYGYTF. The gene calls are TRBV4-3 and TRBJ1-2; D ambiguous. Trimming shortened V by 1 base and J by 4 bases, and 16 bases separated the two germline ends. CDR1 is LGHNA and CDR2 is YSLEER in the germline V gene. The CDR3 covers 16 residues.